The next 7 T cell receptor beta chains were all read from a single sample in a study of blood T cells in healthy people across ages. PCR was performed a second time for roughly 7 to 11 cycles using a sample-barcoded 5' primer and a J-beta primer mix. TCRdb processed the 5' RACE reads anew with MiXCR; each CDR3 protein has one entry. The sample gives about 1,500,000 distinct CDR3 sequences, roughly 28% of which show up once; roughly 8.2% is in the top ten. Sequenced: blood. The receptors stem from a woman in her twenties or thirties in good health.

A few counts support this clonotype. The rearrangement joins TRBV5-1 to TRBJ1-6; D might be TRBD1 (5 bases). Trimming removed 3 bases from V and 7 bases from J, with 11 bases in between. The CDR3 has 14 amino acids. Germline CDR1 and CDR2: SGHRS and YFSETQ. The CDR3 bases are TGCGCCAGCAGCTCGTCCCCAGGGAATTCACCCCTCCACTTT. This translates into CASSSSPGNSPLHF.

The V call is TRBV6-5, the J call TRBJ2-1, with 11 nucleotides matching TRBD2. The V gene end was trimmed by 6 bases and the J gene end by 8 bases; junction bases not matched to a gene: 12. The germline V gene encodes CDR1 MNHEY and CDR2 SVGAGI. The CDR3 is made up of 16 amino acids. In DNA, the CDR3 is TGTGCCAGCAGCCGCACTAGCGGGAGCTGGGATTATGAGCAGTTCTTC. Amino acid sequence: CASSRTSGSWDYEQFF.

This clonotype was observed a few times. Here the CDR3 reads CSARGRSTVTNEQFF. The CDR3 bases are TGCAGTGCTAGAGGGCGGAGTACGGTTACCAATGAGCAGTTCTTC. This chain links TRBV20-1 with TRBJ2-1; D is unclear. The CDR3 length is 15 residues. V lost 1 base and J lost 6, with 16 bases in between. The germline V gene encodes CDR1 DFQATT and CDR2 SNEGSKA (reference sequence).

V and J are TRBV19 and TRBJ1-2; a possible D gene is TRBD1 (5 bases). This CDR3 comprises 12 residues. Germline V CDR1 and CDR2: LNHDA, SQIVND (reference sequence). V was shortened by 8 bases and J by 4 bases, with 11 bases between the two germline ends. The CDR3 DNA follows: TGTGCCAGTGGCTGGGACCTCTATGGCTACACCTTC. Protein: CASGWDLYGYTF.

This chain joins TRBV10-3 and TRBJ2-1, with 10 bases matching TRBD2. CDR3 size: 15 residues. J gave up 0 bases and V 6 bases, and 2 bases lay outside the gene matches. The germline gives CDR1 ENHRY, CDR2 SYGVKD. The CDR3 sequence is CAIRASGSSYNEQFF. The CDR3 DNA follows: TGTGCCATCAGGGCTAGCGGGAGCTCCTACAATGAGCAGTTCTTC.

The chain couples TRBV6-6 to TRBJ1-2, with a tentative D call TRBD1 (5 bases). The germline V gene has CDR1 MNHNY and CDR2 SVGAGI (reference sequence). V lost 2 bases and J 7 bases, leaving 14 bases between the germline ends. CDR3 length: 14 amino acids. The CDR3: CASSYTGSGPGYTF. In DNA form, the CDR3 reads TGTGCCAGCAGTTACACCGGCTCGGGACCTGGCTACACCTTC.

Regarding this clonotype: This clone may be a read error of a much larger clone one base away. The rearrangement joins TRBV11-2 to TRBJ1-4, with 7 bases identical to TRBD1. Germline V gene lookup returns CDR1 SGHAT and CDR2 FQNNGV. CDR3 size: 15 residues. The DNA of the CDR3 is TGTGCCAGCAGCTTAACAGGGACAGTTAATGAAAAACTGGTTTTT. Its translation: CASSLTGTVNEKLVF.